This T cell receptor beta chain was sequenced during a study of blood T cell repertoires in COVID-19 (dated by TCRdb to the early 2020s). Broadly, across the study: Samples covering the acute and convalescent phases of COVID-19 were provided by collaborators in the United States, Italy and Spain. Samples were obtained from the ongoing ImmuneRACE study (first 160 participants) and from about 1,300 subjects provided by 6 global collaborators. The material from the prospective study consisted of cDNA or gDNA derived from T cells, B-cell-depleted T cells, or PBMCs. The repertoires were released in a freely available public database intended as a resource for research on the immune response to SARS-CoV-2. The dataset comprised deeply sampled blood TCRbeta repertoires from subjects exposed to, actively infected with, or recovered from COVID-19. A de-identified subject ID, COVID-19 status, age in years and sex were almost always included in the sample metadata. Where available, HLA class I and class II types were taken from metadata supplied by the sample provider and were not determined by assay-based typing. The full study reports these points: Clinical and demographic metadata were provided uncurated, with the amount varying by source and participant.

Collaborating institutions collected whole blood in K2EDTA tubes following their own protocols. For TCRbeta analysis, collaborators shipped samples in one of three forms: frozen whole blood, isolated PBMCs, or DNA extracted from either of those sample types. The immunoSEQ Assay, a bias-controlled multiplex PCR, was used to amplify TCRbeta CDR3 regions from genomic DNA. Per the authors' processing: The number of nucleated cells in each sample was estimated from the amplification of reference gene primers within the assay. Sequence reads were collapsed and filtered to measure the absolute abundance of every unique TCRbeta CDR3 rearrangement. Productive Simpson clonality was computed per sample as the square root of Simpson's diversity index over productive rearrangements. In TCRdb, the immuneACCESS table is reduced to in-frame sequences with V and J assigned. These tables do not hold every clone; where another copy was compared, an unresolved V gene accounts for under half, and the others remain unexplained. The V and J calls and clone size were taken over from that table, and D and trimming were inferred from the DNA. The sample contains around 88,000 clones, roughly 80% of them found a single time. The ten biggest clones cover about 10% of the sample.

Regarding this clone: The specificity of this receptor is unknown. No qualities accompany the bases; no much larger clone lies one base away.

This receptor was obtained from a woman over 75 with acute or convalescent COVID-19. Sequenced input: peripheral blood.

The DNA sequence reads TGTGCCAGCAGCTCGGGACTAGCGGGGGGACAAGAGACCCAGTACTTC. It translates to CASSSGLAGGQETQYF. The chain links TRBV7-3 with TRBJ2-5, and TRBD2 matches 15 of the central bases. At the junction V is shortened by 4 bases and J by 2 bases; bases outside the gene matches: 2. CDR1 SGHTA and CDR2 FQGTGA were looked up in the germline V gene. Measured from the cysteine to the phenylalanine, the CDR3 is 16 residues long. Kept here is only the CDR3 DNA, which spans 48 bases and is read in frame from base 1. This CDR3, with the reference TRBV7-3 and TRBJ2-5 proteins standing in past its ends, gives the full variable domain GAGVSQTPSNKVTEKGKYVELRCDPISGHTALYWYRQSLGQGPEFLIYFQGTGAADDSGLPNDRFFAVRPEGSVSTLKIQRTERGDSAVYLCASSSGLAGGQETQYFGPGTRLLVL.